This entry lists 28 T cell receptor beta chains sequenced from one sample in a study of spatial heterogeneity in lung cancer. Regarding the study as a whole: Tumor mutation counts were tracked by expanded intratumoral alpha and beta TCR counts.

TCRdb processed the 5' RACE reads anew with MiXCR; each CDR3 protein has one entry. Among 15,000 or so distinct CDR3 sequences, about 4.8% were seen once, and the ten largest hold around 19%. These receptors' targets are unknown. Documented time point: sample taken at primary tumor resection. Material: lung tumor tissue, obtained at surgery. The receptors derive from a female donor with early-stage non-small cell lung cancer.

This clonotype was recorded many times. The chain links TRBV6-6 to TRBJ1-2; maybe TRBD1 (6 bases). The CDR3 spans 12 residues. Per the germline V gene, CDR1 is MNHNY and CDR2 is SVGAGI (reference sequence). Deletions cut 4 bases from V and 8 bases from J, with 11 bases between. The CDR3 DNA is TGTGCCAGCAGTTTTCCGGGGGCAGGCTACACCTTC. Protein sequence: CASSFPGAGYTF.

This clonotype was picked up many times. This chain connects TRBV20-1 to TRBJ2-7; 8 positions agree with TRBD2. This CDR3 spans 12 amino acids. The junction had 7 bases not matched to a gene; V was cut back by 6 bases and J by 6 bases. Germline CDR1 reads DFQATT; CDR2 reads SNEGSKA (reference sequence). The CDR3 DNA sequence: TGCAGTGCAGAGGGACTAGAATCCGAGCAGTACTTC. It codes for CSAEGLESEQYF.

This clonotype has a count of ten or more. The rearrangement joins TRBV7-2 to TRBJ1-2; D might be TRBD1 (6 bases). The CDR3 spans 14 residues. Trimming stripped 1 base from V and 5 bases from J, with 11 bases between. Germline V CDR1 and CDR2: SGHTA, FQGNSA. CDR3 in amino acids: CASSLELQGYGYTF. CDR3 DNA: TGTGCCAGCAGCTTAGAGCTACAGGGTTATGGCTACACCTTC.

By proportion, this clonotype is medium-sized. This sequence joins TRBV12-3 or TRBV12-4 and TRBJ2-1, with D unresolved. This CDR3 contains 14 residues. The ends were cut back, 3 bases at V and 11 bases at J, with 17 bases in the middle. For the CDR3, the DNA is TGTGCCAGCAGTTTTTCCTTGGGTATCCCCCAGCAGTTCTTC. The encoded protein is CASSFSLGIPQQFF.

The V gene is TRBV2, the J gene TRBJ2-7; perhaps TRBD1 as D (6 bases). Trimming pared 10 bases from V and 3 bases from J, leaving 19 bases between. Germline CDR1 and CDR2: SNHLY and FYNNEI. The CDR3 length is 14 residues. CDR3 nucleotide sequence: TGTGCCACCATTGTGAACAGGGCAGGCTACGAGCAGTACTTC. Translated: CATIVNRAGYEQYF.

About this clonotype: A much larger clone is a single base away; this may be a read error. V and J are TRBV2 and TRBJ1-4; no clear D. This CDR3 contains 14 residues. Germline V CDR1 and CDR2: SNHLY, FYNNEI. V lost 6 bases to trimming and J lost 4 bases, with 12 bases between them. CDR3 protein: CASRKDGYNEKLFF. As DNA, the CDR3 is TGTGCCAGCAGGAAGGACGGCTATAATGAAAAACTGTTTTTT.

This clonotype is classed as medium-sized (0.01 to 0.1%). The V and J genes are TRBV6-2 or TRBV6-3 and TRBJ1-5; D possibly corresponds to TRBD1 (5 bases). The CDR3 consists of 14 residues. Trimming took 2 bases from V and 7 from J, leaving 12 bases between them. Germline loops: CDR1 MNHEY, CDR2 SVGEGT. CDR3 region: CASSYAGWGQPQHF. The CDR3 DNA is TGTGCCAGCAGTTACGCGGGATGGGGCCAGCCCCAGCATTTT.

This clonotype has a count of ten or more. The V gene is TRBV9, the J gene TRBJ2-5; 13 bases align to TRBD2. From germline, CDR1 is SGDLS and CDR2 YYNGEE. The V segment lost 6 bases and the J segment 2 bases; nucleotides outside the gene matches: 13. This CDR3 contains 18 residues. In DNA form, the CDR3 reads TGTGCCAGCACTAAGAGACTAGCGGGGGGAGTTGAACAAGAGACCCAGTACTTC. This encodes CASTKRLAGGVEQETQYF.

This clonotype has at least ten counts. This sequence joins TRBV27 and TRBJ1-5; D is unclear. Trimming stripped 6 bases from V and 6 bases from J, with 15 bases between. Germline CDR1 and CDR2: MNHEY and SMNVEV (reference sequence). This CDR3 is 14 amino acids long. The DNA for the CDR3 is TGTGCCAGCAGAATTGGCTGGGAGAGTCAGCCCCAGCATTTT. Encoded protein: CASRIGWESQPQHF.

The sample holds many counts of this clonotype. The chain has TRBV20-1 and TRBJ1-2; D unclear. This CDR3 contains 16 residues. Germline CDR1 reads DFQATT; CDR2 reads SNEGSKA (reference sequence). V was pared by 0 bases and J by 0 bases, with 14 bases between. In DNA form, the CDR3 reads TGCAGTGCTAGAGATGGGAACATATCTCCTAACTATGGCTACACCTTC. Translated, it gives CSARDGNISPNYGYTF.

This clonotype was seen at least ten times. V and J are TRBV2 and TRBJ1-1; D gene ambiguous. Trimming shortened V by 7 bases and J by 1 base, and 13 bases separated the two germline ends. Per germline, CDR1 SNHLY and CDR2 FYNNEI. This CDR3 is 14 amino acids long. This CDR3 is CASIEREGNTEAFF. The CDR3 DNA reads TGTGCCAGCATTGAGAGGGAGGGGAACACTGAAGCTTTCTTT. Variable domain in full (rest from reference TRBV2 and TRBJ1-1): EPEVTQTPSHQVTQMGQEVILRCVPISNHLYFYWYRQILGQKVEFLVSFYNNEISEKSEIFDDQFSVERPDGSNFTLKIRSTKLEDSAMYFCASIEREGNTEAFFGQGTRLTVV.

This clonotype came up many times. CDR3 bases: TGTGCCAGCAGCTCGCGCCAGGGGGCTGGGCAGCCCCAGCATTTT. Translated, it gives CASSSRQGAGQPQHF. The chain couples TRBV7-2 to TRBJ1-5; 8 bases map to TRBD1. This CDR3 has 15 amino acids. The J segment lost 7 bases and the V segment lost 4 bases, leaving 9 bases of the junction unmatched. In germline, CDR1 is SGHTA, CDR2 FQGNSA. The full variable domain, rest sourced from reference TRBV7-2 and TRBJ1-5, is GAGVSQSPSNKVTEKGKDVELRCDPISGHTALYWYRQSLGQGLEFLIYFQGNSAPDKSGLPSDRFSAERTGGSVSTLTIQRTQQEDSAVYLCASSSRQGAGQPQHFGDGTRLSIL.

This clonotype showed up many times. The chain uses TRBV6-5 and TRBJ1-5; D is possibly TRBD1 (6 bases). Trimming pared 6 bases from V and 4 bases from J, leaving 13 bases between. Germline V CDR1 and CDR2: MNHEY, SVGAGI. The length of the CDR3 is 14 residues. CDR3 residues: CASSPQGRNQPQHF. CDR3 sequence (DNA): TGTGCCAGCAGCCCCCAGGGGAGGAATCAGCCCCAGCATTTT.

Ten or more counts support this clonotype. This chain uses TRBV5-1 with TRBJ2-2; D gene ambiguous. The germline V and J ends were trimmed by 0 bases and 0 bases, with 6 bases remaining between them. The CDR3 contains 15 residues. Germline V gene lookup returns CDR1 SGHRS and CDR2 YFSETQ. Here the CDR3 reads CASSLGAPNTGELFF. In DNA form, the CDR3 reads TGCGCCAGCAGCTTGGGGGCCCCGAACACCGGGGAGCTGTTTTTT.

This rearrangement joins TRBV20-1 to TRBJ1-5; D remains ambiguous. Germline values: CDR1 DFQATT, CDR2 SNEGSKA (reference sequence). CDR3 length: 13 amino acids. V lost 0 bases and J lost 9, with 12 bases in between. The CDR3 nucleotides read TGCAGTGCTAGAGAGATTATGGATCGGCCCCAGCATTTT. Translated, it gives CSAREIMDRPQHF.

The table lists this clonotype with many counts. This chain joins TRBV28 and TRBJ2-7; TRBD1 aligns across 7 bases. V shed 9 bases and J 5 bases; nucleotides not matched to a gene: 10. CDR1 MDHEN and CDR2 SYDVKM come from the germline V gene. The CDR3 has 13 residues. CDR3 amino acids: CASRWGTVNEQYF. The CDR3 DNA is TGTGCCAGTAGATGGGGGACAGTCAACGAGCAGTACTTC.

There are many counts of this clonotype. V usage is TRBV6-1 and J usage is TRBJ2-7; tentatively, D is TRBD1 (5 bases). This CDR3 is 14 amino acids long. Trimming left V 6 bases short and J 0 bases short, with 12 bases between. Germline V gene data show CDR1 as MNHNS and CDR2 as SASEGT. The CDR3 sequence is CASSLARGSYEQYF. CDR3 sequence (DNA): TGTGCCAGCAGCTTGGCTAGGGGCTCCTACGAGCAGTACTTC.

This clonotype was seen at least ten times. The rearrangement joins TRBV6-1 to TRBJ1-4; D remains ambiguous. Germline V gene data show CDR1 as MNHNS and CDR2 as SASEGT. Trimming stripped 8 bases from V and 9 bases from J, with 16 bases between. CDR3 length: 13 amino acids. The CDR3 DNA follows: TGTGCCAGCCTCCCCAACGCCTACAAAAAACTGTTTTTT. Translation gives CASLPNAYKKLFF.

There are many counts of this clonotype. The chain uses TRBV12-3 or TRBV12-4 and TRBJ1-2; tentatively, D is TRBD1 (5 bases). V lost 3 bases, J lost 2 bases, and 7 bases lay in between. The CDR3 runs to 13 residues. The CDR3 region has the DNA TGTGCCAGCAGTTTCAGGGACAACTATGGCTACACCTTC. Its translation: CASSFRDNYGYTF.

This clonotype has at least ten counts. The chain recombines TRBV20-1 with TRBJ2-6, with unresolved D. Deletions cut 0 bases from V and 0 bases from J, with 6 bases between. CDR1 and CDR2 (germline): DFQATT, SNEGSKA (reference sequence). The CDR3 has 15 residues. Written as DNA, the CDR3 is TGCAGTGCTAGAGATTGGAGCTCTGGGGCCAACGTCCTGACTTTC. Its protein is CSARDWSSGANVLTF.

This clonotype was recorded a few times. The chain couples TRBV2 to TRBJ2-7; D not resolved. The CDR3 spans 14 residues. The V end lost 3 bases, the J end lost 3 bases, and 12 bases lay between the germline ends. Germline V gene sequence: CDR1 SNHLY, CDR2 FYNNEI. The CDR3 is CASSDEPTFYEQYF. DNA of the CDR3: TGTGCCAGCAGTGATGAGCCCACTTTCTACGAGCAGTACTTC.

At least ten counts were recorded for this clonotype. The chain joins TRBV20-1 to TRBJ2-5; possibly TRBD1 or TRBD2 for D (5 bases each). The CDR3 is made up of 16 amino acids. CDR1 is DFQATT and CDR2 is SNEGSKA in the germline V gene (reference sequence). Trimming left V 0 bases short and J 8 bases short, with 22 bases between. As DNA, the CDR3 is TGCAGTGCTAGAGATCCCCGGGGCTTGGGCAGGAATACCCAGTACTTC. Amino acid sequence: CSARDPRGLGRNTQYF.

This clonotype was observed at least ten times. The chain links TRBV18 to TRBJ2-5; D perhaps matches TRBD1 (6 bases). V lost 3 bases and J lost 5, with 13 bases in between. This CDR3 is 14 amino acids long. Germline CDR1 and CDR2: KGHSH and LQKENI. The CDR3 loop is CASSPTGHVETQYF. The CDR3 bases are TGTGCCAGCTCACCCACAGGGCACGTGGAGACCCAGTACTTC.

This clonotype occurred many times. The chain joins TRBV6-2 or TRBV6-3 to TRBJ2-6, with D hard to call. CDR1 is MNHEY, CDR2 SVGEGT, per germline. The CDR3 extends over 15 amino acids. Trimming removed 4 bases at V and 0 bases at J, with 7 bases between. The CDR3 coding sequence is TGTGCCAGCAGTTGGGGAAACTCTGGGGCCAACGTCCTGACTTTC. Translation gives CASSWGNSGANVLTF.

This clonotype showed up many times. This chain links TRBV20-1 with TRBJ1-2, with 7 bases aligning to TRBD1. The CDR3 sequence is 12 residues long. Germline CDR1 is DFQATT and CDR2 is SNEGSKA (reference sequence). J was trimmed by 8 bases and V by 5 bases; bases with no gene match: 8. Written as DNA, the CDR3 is TGCAGTGCTCAGGGGGATCGGAAGGGCTACACCTTC. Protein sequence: CSAQGDRKGYTF.

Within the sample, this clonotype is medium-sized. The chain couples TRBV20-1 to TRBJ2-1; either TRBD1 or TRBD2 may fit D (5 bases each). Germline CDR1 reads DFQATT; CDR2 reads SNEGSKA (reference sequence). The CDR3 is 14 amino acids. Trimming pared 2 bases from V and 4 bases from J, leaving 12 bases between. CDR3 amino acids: CSARIRDRYNEQFF. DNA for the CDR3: TGCAGTGCTAGAATCCGGGACCGGTACAATGAGCAGTTCTTC.

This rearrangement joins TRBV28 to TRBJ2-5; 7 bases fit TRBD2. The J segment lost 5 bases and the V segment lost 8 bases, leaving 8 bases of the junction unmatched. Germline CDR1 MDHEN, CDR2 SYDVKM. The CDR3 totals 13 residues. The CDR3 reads CASARLAGETQYF. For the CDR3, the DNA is TGTGCCAGCGCGAGACTAGCCGGGGAGACCCAGTACTTC.

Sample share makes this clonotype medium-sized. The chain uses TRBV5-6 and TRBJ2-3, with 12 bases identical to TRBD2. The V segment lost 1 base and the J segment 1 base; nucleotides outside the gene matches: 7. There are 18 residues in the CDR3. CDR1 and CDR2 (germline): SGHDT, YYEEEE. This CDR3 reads CASSLNPSGGVGTDTQYF. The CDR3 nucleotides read TGTGCCAGCAGCTTGAACCCTAGCGGGGGGGTTGGCACAGATACGCAGTATTTT.